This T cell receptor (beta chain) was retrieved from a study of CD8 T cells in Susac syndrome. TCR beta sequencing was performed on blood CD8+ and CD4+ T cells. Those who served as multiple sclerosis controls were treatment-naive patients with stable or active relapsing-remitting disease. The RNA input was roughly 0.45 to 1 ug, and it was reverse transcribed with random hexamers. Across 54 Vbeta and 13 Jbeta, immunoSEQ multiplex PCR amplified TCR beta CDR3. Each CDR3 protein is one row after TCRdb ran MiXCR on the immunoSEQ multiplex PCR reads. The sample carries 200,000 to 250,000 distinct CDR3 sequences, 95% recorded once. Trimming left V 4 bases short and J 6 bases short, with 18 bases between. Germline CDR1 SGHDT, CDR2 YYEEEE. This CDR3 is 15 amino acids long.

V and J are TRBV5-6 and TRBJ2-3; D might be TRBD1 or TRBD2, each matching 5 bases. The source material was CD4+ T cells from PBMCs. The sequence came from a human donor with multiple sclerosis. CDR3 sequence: CASSPGTRSRDTQYF. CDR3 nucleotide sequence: TGTGCCAGCAGCCCCGGGACCAGGTCTCGGGATACGCAGTATTTT.